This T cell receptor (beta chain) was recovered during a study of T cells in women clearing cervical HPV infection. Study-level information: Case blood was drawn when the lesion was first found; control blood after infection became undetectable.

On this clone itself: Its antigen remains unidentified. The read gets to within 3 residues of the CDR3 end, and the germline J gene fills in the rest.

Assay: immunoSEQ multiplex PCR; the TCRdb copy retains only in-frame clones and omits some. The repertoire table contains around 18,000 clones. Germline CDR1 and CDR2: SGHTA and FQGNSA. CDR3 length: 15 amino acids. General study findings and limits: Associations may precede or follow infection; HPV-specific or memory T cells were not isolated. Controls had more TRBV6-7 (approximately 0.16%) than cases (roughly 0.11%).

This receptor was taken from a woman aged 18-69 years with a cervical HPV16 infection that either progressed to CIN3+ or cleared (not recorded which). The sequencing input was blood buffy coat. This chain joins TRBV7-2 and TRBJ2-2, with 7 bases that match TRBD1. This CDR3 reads CASSLGNRGGEKLFF. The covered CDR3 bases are TGTGCCAGCAGCTTAGGGAACAGGGGTGGTGAAAAG.